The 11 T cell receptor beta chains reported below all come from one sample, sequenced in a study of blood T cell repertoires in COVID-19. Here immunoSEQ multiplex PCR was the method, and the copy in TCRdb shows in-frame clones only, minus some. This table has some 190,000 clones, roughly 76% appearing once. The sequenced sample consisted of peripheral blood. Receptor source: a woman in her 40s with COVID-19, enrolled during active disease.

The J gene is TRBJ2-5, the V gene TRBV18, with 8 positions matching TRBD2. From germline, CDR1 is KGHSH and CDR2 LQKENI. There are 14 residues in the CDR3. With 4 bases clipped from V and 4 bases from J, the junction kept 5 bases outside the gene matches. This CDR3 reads CASSRKSGRETQYF. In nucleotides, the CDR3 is TGTGCCAGCTCACGGAAGAGCGGGAGAGAGACCCAGTACTTC.

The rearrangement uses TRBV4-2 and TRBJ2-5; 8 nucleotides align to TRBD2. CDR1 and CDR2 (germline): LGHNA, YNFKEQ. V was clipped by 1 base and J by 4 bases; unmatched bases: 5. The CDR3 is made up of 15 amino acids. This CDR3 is CASSQVGTSAETQYF. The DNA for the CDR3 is TGTGCCAGCAGCCAAGTGGGGACTAGTGCAGAGACCCAGTACTTC.

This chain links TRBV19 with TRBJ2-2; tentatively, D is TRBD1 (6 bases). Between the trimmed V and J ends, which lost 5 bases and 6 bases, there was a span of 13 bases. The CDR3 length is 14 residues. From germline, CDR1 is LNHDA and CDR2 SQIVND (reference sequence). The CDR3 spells CASSVTGWPGELFF. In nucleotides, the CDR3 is TGTGCCAGTAGTGTTACAGGGTGGCCCGGGGAGCTGTTTTTT.

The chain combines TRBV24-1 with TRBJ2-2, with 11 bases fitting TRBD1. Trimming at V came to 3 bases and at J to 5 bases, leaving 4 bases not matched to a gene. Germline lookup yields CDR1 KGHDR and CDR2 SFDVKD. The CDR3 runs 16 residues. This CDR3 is CATSDPGQGGTGELFF. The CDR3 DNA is TGTGCCACCAGTGATCCGGGACAGGGGGGAACCGGGGAGCTGTTTTTT.

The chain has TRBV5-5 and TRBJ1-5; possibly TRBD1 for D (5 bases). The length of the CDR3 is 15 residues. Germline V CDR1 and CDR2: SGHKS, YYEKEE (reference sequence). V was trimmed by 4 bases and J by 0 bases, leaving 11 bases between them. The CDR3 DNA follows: TGTGCCAGCAGCCCGCAGGACAATAGCAATCAGCCCCAGCATTTT. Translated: CASSPQDNSNQPQHF.

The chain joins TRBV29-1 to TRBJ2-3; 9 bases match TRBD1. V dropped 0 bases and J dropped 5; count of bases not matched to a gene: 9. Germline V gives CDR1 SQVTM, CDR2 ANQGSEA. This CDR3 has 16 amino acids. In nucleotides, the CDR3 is TGCAGCGTTGAAGATCTTACCGGGACAGGGAGAGATACGCAGTATTTT. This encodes CSVEDLTGTGRDTQYF.

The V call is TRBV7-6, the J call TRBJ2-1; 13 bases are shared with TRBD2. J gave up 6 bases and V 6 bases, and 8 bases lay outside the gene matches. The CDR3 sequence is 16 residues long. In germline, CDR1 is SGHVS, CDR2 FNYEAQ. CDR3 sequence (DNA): TGTGCCAGCAGTTCCAAAGGACTAGCGGGAGCCAATGAGCAGTTCTTC. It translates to CASSSKGLAGANEQFF.

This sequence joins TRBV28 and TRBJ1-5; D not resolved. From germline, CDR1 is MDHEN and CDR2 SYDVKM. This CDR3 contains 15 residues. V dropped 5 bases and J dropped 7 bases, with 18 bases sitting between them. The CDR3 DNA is TGTGCCAGCAGTCGGAGCCTAGAGAGAGGGCAGCCCCAGCATTTT. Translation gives CASSRSLERGQPQHF. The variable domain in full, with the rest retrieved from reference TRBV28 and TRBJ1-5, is DVKVTQSSRYLVKRTGEKVFLECVQDMDHENMFWYRQDPGLGLRLIYFSYDVKMKEKGDIPEGYSVSREKKERFSLILESASTNQTSMYLCASSRSLERGQPQHFGDGTRLSIL.

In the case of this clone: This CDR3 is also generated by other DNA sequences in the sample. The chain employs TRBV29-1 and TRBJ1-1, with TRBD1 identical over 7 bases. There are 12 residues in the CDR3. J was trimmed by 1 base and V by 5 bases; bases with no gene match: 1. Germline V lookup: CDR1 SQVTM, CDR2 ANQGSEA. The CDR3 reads CSVRTGNTEAFF. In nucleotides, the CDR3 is TGCAGCGTTAGGACAGGGAACACTGAAGCTTTCTTT.

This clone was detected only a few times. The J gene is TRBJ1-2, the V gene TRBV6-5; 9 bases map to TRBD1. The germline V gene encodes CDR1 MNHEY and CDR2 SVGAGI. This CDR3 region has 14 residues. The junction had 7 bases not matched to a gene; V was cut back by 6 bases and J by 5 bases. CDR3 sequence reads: CASSRTGARYGYTF. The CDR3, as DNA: TGTGCCAGCAGCCGGACAGGGGCACGGTATGGCTACACCTTC.

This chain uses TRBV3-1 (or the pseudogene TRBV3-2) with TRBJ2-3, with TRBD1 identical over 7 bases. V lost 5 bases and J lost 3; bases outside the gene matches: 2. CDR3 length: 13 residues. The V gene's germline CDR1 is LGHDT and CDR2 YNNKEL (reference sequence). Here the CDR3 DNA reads TGTGCCAGCAGCGCGACAGGGACAGATACGCAGTATTTT. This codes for CASSATGTDTQYF.